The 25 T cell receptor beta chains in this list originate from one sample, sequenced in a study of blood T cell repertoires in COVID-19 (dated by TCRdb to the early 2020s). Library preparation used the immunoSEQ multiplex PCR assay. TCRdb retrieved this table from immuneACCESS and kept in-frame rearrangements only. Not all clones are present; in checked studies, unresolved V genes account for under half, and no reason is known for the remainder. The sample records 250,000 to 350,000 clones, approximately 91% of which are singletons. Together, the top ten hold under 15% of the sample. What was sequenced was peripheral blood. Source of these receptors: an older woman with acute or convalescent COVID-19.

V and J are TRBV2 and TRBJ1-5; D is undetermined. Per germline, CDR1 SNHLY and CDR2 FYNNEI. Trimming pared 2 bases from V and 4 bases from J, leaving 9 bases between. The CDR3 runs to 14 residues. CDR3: CASSERAGNQPQHF. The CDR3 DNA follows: TGTGCCAGCAGTGAAAGGGCGGGGAATCAGCCCCAGCATTTT.

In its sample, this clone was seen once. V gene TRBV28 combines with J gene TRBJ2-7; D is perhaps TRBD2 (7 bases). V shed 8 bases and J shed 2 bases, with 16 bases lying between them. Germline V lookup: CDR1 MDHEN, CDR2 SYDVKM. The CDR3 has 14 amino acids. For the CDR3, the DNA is TGTGCCAGCTTGGGAGGGGGGTCCCCCTACGAGCAGTACTTC. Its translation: CASLGGGSPYEQYF.

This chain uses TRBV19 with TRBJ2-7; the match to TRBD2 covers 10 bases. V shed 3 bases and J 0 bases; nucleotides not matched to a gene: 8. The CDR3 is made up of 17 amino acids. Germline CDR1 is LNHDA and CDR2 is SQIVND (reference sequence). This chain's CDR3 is CASSIASGGPFSYEQYF. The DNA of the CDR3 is TGTGCCAGTAGTATTGCTAGCGGGGGCCCCTTCTCCTACGAGCAGTACTTC. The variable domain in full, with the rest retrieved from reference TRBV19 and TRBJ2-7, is DGGITQSPKYLFRKEGQNVTLSCEQNLNHDAMYWYRQDPGQGLRLIYYSQIVNDFQKGDIAEGYSVSREKKESFPLTVTSAQKNPTAFYLCASSIASGGPFSYEQYFGPGTRLTVT.

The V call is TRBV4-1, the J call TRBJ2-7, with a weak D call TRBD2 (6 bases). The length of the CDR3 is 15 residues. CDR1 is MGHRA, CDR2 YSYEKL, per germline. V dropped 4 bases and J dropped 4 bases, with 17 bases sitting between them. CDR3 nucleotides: TGCGCCAGCAGCCCCTCTCCGGCAGGGAGGTACGAGCAGTACTTC. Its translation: CASSPSPAGRYEQYF.

The CDR3 spells CASSLGEVSYEQYF. As DNA, the CDR3 is TGTGCCAGCAGCTTAGGGGAGGTTAGCTACGAGCAGTACTTC. This chain links TRBV11-2 with TRBJ2-7; tentative D call: TRBD2 (6 bases). Trimming took off 1 base at V and 3 bases at J, with 10 bases between the two ends. CDR3 size: 14 residues. Germline CDR1 is SGHAT and CDR2 is FQNNGV. The full variable domain, completed using reference TRBV11-2 and TRBJ2-7, is EAGVAQSPRYKIIEKRQSVAFWCNPISGHATLYWYQQILGQGPKLLIQFQNNGVVDDSQLPKDRFSAERLKGVDSTLKIQPAKLEDSAVYLCASSLGEVSYEQYFGPGTRLTVT.

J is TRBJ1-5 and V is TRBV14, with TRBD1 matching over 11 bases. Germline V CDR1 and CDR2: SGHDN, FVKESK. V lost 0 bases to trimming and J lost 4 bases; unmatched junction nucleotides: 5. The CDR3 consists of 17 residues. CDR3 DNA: TGTGCCAGCAGCCAAGACCGGGACAGGGGGTGGAATCAGCCCCAGCATTTT. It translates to CASSQDRDRGWNQPQHF.

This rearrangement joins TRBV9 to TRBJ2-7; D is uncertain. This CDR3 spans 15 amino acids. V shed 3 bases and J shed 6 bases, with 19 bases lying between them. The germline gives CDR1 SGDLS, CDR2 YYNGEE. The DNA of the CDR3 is TGTGCCAGCAGCGACAAAACATCGCCCCCGGGCGAGCAGTACTTC. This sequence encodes CASSDKTSPPGEQYF. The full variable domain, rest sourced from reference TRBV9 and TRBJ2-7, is DSGVTQTPKHLITATGQRVTLRCSPRSGDLSVYWYQQSLDQGLQFLIQYYNGEERAKGNILERFSAQQFPDLHSELNLSSLELGDSALYFCASSDKTSPPGEQYFGPGTRLTVT.

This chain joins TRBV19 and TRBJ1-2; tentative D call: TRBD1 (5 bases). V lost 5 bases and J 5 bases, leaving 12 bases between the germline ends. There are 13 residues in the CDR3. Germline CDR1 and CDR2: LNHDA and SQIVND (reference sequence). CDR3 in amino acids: CASSSSQGYGYTF. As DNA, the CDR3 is TGTGCCAGTAGTTCCTCGCAGGGATATGGCTACACCTTC.

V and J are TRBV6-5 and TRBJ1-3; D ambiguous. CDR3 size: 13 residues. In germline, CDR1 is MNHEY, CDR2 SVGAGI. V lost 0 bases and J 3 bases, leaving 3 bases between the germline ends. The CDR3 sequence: CASSYSYGNTIYF. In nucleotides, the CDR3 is TGTGCCAGCAGTTACTCGTATGGAAACACCATATATTTT.

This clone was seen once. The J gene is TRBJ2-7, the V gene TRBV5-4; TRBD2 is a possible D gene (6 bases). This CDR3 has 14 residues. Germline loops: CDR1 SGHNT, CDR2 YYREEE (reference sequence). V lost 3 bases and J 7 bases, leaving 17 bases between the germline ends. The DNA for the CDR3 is TGTGCCAGCAGCTACAGCGGAGGCGCGGGGGAGCAGTACTTC. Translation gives CASSYSGGAGEQYF.

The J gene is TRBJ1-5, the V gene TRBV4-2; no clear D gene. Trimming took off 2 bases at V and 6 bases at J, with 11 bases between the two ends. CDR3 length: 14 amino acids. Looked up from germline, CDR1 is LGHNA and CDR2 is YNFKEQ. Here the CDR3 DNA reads TGTGCCAGCAGCCAAACCATGCCGGGTCAGCCCCAGCATTTT. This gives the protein CASSQTMPGQPQHF.

The CDR3 DNA follows: TGTGCCATCAGTGAGCCGACTAGCGGGGGAGGCTACAATGAGCAGTTCTTC. Translation gives CAISEPTSGGGYNEQFF. The rearrangement uses TRBV10-3 and TRBJ2-1, with 12 nucleotides matching TRBD2. This CDR3 is built from 17 residues. CDR1 and CDR2 from the germline V gene are ENHRY and SYGVKD. V lost 2 bases to trimming and J lost 3 bases; unmatched junction nucleotides: 5.

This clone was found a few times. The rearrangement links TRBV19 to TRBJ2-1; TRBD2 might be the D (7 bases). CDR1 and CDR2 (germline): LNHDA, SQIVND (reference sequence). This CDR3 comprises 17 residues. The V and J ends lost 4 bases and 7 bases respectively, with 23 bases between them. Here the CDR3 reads CASSNLLRGGSRNEQFF. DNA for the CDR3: TGTGCCAGTAGTAACCTTCTAAGGGGGGGTTCTAGGAATGAGCAGTTCTTC.

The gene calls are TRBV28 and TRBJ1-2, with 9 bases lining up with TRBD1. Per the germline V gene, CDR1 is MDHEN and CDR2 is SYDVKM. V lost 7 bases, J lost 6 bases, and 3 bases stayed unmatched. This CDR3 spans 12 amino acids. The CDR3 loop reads CASTGTGNGYTF. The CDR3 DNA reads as TGTGCCAGCACCGGGACAGGGAATGGCTACACCTTC.

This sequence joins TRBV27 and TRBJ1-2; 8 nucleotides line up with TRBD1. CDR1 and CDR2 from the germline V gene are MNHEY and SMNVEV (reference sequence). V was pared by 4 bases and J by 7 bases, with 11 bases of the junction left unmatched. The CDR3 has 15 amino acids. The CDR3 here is CASSYLGGQEGGYTF. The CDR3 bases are TGTGCCAGCAGTTACCTTGGGGGACAGGAGGGTGGCTACACCTTC.

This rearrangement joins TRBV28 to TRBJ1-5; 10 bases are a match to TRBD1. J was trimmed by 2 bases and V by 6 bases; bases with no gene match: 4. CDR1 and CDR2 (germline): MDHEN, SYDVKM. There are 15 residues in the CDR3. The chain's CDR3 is CASREGQGGNQPQHF. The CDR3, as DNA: TGTGCCAGCAGGGAAGGACAGGGGGGCAATCAGCCCCAGCATTTT.

DNA of the CDR3: TGTGCCTGGAGTAGGGGCGGGAGTTGGGCAGATACGCAGTATTTT. Translating it yields CAWSRGGSWADTQYF. The chain combines TRBV30 with TRBJ2-3; the match to TRBD2 covers 7 bases. V lost 2 bases, J lost 4 bases, and 9 bases stayed unmatched. The CDR3 has 15 amino acids. Germline V CDR1 and CDR2: GTSNPN, SVGIG (reference sequence).

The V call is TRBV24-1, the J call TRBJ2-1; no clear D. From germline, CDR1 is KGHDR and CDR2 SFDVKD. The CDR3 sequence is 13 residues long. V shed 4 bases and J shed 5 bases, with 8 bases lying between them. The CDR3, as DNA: TGTGCCACCAGTGACGGGTCGGACAATGAGCAGTTCTTC. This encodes CATSDGSDNEQFF.

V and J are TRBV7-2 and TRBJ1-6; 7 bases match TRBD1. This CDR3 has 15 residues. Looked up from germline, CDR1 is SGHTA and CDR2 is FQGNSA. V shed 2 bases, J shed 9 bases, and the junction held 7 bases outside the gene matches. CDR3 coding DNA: TGTGCCAGCAGCTTATACAGGGGTTCCGGTTCACCCCTCCACTTT. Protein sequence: CASSLYRGSGSPLHF.

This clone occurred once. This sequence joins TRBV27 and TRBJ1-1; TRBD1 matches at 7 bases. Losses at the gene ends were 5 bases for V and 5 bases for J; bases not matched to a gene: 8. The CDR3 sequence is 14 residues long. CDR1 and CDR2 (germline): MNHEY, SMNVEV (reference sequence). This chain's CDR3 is CASSPRQGRTEAFF. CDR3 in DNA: TGTGCCAGCAGTCCAAGACAGGGACGGACTGAAGCTTTCTTT.

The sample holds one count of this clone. CDR3 in amino acids: CASSPSGRAHVKETQYF. CDR3 DNA sequence: TGTGCCAGCAGTCCTAGCGGGAGGGCCCATGTAAAAGAGACCCAGTACTTC. The chain links TRBV2 to TRBJ2-5; 12 nucleotides match TRBD2. Per the germline V gene, CDR1 is SNHLY and CDR2 is FYNNEI. The trim removed 5 bases at V and 3 bases at J, leaving 10 bases unmatched. This CDR3 has 17 residues.

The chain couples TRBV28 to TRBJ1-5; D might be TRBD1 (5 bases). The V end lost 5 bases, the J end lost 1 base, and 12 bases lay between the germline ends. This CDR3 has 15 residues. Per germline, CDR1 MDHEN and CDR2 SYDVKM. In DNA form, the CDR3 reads TGTGCCAGCAGTCCACAGGTTTCCAGCAATCAGCCCCAGCATTTT. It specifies CASSPQVSSNQPQHF.

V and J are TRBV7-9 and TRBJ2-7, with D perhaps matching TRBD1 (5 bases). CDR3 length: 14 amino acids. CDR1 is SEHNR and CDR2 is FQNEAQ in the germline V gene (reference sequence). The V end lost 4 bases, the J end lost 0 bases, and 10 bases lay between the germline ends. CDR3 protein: CASSYPTASYEQYF. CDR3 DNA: TGTGCCAGCAGCTACCCGACAGCCTCCTACGAGCAGTACTTC. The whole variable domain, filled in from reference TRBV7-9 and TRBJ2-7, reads DTGVSQNPRHKITKRGQNVTFRCDPISEHNRLYWYRQTLGQGPEFLTYFQNEAQLEKSRLLSDRFSAERPKGSFSTLEIQRTEQGDSAMYLCASSYPTASYEQYFGPGTRLTVT.

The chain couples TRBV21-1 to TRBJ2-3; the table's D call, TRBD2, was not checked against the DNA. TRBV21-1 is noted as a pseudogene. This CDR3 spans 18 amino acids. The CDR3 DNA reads TGTGCCAGCAGCCCGCAAGGGACTAGCGGGAGGTTGTCAGATACGCAGTATTTT. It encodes CASSPQGTSGRLSDTQYF.

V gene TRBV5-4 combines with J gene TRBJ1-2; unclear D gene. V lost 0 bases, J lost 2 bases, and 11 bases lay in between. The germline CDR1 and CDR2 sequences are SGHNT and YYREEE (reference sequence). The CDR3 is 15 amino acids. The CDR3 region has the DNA TGTGCCAGCAGCTTGGTTGGCAGGCAAAACTATGGCTACACCTTC. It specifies CASSLVGRQNYGYTF.